Below, 21 T cell receptor beta chains from the same sample are listed, as sequenced in a study of cytomegalovirus exposure and HLA in healthy donors. A multiplex PCR was run with 60 Vbeta primers and 13 Jbeta primers. Data came from immunoSEQ multiplex PCR; TCRdb stores just in-frame clones and leaves some out. Of about 170,000 clones listed, roughly 85% are singletons. The source material was PBMCs. These receptors originate from a man aged 30 to 45 in good health and CMV-seropositive.

V is TRBV7-2 and J is TRBJ2-1, with D perhaps matching TRBD1 (6 bases). The CDR3 covers 17 residues. Deletions cut 4 bases from V and 0 bases from J, with 16 bases between. Per germline, CDR1 SGHTA and CDR2 FQGNSA. This CDR3 is CASSSRPTGSSYNEQFF. The DNA for the CDR3 is TGTGCCAGCAGCTCAAGGCCTACAGGGAGCTCCTACAATGAGCAGTTCTTC.

V usage is TRBV10-3 and J usage is TRBJ2-2, with a possible D match to TRBD2 (6 bases). V lost 8 bases to trimming and J lost 6 bases, with 10 bases between them. The CDR3 runs 12 residues. Germline V gives CDR1 ENHRY, CDR2 SYGVKD. CDR3 region: CAIGGIAGELFF. The CDR3 DNA reads as TGTGCCATCGGCGGGATAGCCGGGGAGCTGTTTTTT.

The chain carries TRBV9 and TRBJ2-1; D is perhaps TRBD2 (6 bases). Germline V gene sequence: CDR1 SGDLS, CDR2 YYNGEE. The CDR3 is 14 residues long. Deletions cut 3 bases from V and 9 bases from J, with 16 bases between. The CDR3 nucleotides are TGTGCCAGCAGCGGCGGGACTGGTCGCGGTGAGCAGTTCTTC. Its protein is CASSGGTGRGEQFF. Full variable domain (rest looked up from reference TRBV9 and TRBJ2-1): DSGVTQTPKHLITATGQRVTLRCSPRSGDLSVYWYQQSLDQGLQFLIQYYNGEERAKGNILERFSAQQFPDLHSELNLSSLELGDSALYFCASSGGTGRGEQFFGPGTRLTVL.

This clone has a handful of counts. V usage is TRBV7-9 and J usage is TRBJ1-5; D is uncertain. The V and J ends lost 1 base and 4 bases respectively, with 11 bases between them. The CDR3 extends over 15 amino acids. Germline CDR1 reads SEHNR; CDR2 reads FQNEAQ (reference sequence). The CDR3 loop reads CASSLGVRTNQPQHF. The CDR3 nucleotides are TGTGCCAGCAGCTTAGGGGTCCGGACTAATCAGCCCCAGCATTTT.

Only a few counts were recorded for this clone. The chain has TRBV5-1 and TRBJ1-5; TRBD1 matches 10 bases. CDR3 length equals 15 residues. V shed 4 bases and J 3 bases; nucleotides not matched to a gene: 4. Germline V gene data show CDR1 as SGHRS and CDR2 as YFSETQ. CDR3 protein: CASSVGTGVNQPQHF. DNA of the CDR3: TGCGCCAGCAGCGTCGGGACAGGGGTCAATCAGCCCCAGCATTTT.

The genes are TRBV5-1 and TRBJ2-7, with TRBD1 as a possible D gene (6 bases). V was cut by 4 bases and J by 1 base, with 15 bases left in between. CDR1 and CDR2 from the germline V gene are SGHRS and YFSETQ. This CDR3 comprises 15 residues. This chain's CDR3 is CASSPDRLDSYEQYV. The CDR3 region has the DNA TGCGCCAGCAGCCCCGACAGGCTTGATTCCTACGAGCAGTACGTC.

The chain carries TRBV19 and TRBJ2-3; TRBD1 matches 10 bases. CDR1 and CDR2 from the germline V gene are LNHDA and SQIVND (reference sequence). Unmatched junction bases numbered 4, after V lost 10 bases and J lost 3 bases. This CDR3 is 13 amino acids long. The CDR3: CATGGQGTDTQYF. The CDR3 coding sequence is TGTGCCACCGGGGGACAGGGGACAGATACGCAGTATTTT.

V gene TRBV7-2 combines with J gene TRBJ2-3; 8 nucleotides line up with TRBD2. Germline CDR1 and CDR2: SGHTA and FQGNSA. With V trimmed by 0 bases and J by 1 base, 3 bases remained unmatched. This CDR3 has 16 residues. CDR3 sequence reads: CASSLARRGGTDTQYF. Here the CDR3 DNA reads TGTGCCAGCAGCTTAGCGCGGCGGGGGGGCACAGATACGCAGTATTTT.

The chain links TRBV27 to TRBJ2-7; 8 bases align to TRBD2. The germline CDR1 and CDR2 sequences are MNHEY and SMNVEV (reference sequence). V gave up 6 bases and J gave up 6 bases; unmatched junction bases: 7. The CDR3 covers 13 residues. CDR3 sequence: CASSSGGIPEQYF. The CDR3 nucleotides read TGTGCCAGCAGCTCGGGGGGGATTCCCGAGCAGTACTTC.

The chain combines TRBV20-1 with TRBJ2-7; 8 positions agree with TRBD2. The J segment lost 6 bases and the V segment lost 6 bases, leaving 4 bases of the junction unmatched. The CDR3 loop spans 11 amino acids. The germline gives CDR1 DFQATT, CDR2 SNEGSKA (reference sequence). CDR3 DNA sequence: TGCAGTGCCGGGGGGGGGCCCGAGCAGTACTTC. Translating gives CSAGGGPEQYF.

V and J are TRBV5-4 and TRBJ2-3, with 14 nucleotides matching TRBD2. This CDR3 has 16 residues. CDR1 is SGHNT and CDR2 is YYREEE in the germline V gene (reference sequence). V shed 6 bases and J 3 bases; nucleotides not matched to a gene: 6. CDR3 sequence: CASTWTSGRITDTQYF. CDR3 bases: TGTGCCAGCACCTGGACTAGCGGGAGGATAACAGATACGCAGTATTTT.

The chain links TRBV7-2 to TRBJ1-5, with TRBD1 as a possible D gene (5 bases). Germline V lookup: CDR1 SGHTA, CDR2 FQGNSA. CDR3 length: 18 amino acids. Trimming shortened V by 0 bases and J by 5 bases, and 20 bases separated the two germline ends. CDR3 loop: CASSLAGTPRGTDQPQHF. CDR3 DNA sequence: TGTGCCAGCAGCTTAGCGGGGACGCCGCGGGGCACCGATCAGCCCCAGCATTTT.

The chain recombines TRBV25-1 with TRBJ2-2; perhaps TRBD1 as D (6 bases). V was shortened by 3 bases and J by 0 bases, with 14 bases between the two germline ends. This CDR3 has 17 residues. CDR1 is MGHDK, CDR2 SYGVNS, per germline. As DNA, the CDR3 is TGTGCCAGCAGTGAGGTCTGGGGGACACCGAACACCGGGGAGCTGTTTTTT. Its translation is CASSEVWGTPNTGELFF.

The rearrangement links TRBV18 to TRBJ2-1; no clear D. Between the trimmed V and J ends, which lost 4 bases and 5 bases, there was a span of 9 bases. Germline values: CDR1 KGHSH, CDR2 LQKENI. The CDR3 spans 13 residues. The CDR3 nucleotides read TGTGCCAGCTCACGTAAGCAGGACAATGAGCAGTTCTTC. Its protein is CASSRKQDNEQFF.

This clone came up a few times. The rearrangement joins TRBV18 to TRBJ1-4; D possibly corresponds to TRBD1 (6 bases). Germline V CDR1 and CDR2: KGHSH, LQKENI. The CDR3 runs to 15 residues. The ends were cut back, 3 bases at V and 4 bases at J, with 12 bases in the middle. For the CDR3, the DNA is TGTGCCAGCTCACCCCCAGGGGCCCGTAATGAAAAACTGTTTTTT. Its translation: CASSPPGARNEKLFF.

This clone was detected once. J is TRBJ2-2 and V is TRBV5-4, with D maybe TRBD1 (5 bases). V gave up 2 bases and J gave up 1 base, with 15 bases separating them. CDR1 and CDR2 (germline): SGHNT, YYREEE (reference sequence). CDR3 length: 17 residues. Here the CDR3 reads CASSFLQGRRNTGELFF. In DNA, the CDR3 is TGTGCCAGCAGCTTTCTCCAGGGCAGACGGAACACCGGGGAGCTGTTTTTT.

As concerns this clone: Different DNA sequences within this sample yield the same CDR3. The chain employs TRBV4-3 and TRBJ2-7; 11 nucleotides line up with TRBD2. J lost 3 bases, V lost 1 base, and 8 bases had no gene match. CDR3 size: 17 residues. Germline V gene data show CDR1 as LGHNA and CDR2 as YSLEER. CDR3 coding DNA: TGCGCCAGCAGCCAAGTAGCGGGAGGGGCTTTTAACTACGAGCAGTACTTC. Protein product: CASSQVAGGAFNYEQYF.

The chain is built from TRBV7-9 and TRBJ2-1; 8 bases line up with TRBD2. This CDR3 comprises 15 residues. V lost 3 bases to trimming and J lost 6 bases; unmatched junction nucleotides: 7. Per the germline V gene, CDR1 is SEHNR and CDR2 is FQNEAQ (reference sequence). The CDR3 loop reads CASSFSGTRGNEQFF. As DNA, the CDR3 is TGTGCCAGCAGCTTCTCCGGGACTAGAGGCAATGAGCAGTTCTTC.

The chain has TRBV10-3 and TRBJ2-1, with TRBD2 identical over 13 bases. After removal of 8 bases from V and 6 bases from J, the junction contained 7 bases not matched to a gene. CDR1 and CDR2 from the germline V gene are ENHRY and SYGVKD. This CDR3 spans 15 amino acids. This chain's CDR3 is CAIRSLAGGRNEQFF. CDR3 nucleotide sequence: TGTGCCATCCGCTCACTAGCGGGAGGGCGCAATGAGCAGTTCTTC.

The chain combines TRBV5-1 with TRBJ2-5, with D maybe TRBD2 (5 bases). V dropped 5 bases and J dropped 4 bases, with 18 bases sitting between them. Germline lookup yields CDR1 SGHRS and CDR2 YFSETQ. The CDR3 has 15 residues. The CDR3 DNA is TGCGCCAGCAGTAACCTCTTGGGAGACCCAGAGACCCAGTACTTC. Its protein product is CASSNLLGDPETQYF.

The chain links TRBV7-9 to TRBJ2-3; no reliable D call. CDR3 length: 15 residues. Looked up from germline, CDR1 is SEHNR and CDR2 is FQNEAQ (reference sequence). Trimming pared 10 bases from V and 2 bases from J, leaving 19 bases between. The CDR3 loop reads CATGRYPTNTDTQYF. The CDR3 DNA follows: TGTGCCACCGGTCGTTACCCGACAAACACAGATACGCAGTATTTT.